The next 27 T cell receptor beta chains were all read from a single sample in a study of blood T cell repertoires in COVID-19. Clones were read by immunoSEQ multiplex PCR, and TCRdb kept only the in-frame ones, dropping some. The profile shows approximately 300,000 clones, 75% to 90% of them singletons. What was sequenced was peripheral blood. The receptor source for this set is a woman aged 40-49 years with acute or convalescent COVID-19.

This clone was counted between two and nine times. The chain uses TRBV19 and TRBJ1-1; D is possibly TRBD1 (5 bases). The CDR3 loop spans 13 amino acids. V lost 7 bases and J 3 bases, leaving 12 bases between the germline ends. CDR1 and CDR2 (germline): LNHDA, SQIVND (reference sequence). The CDR3 reads CASTFIGDTEAFF. The CDR3 region has the DNA TGTGCCAGTACCTTTATAGGGGACACTGAAGCTTTCTTT.

This chain connects TRBV5-1 to TRBJ1-1; D is possibly TRBD1 (5 bases). The V gene's germline CDR1 is SGHRS and CDR2 YFSETQ. The ends were cut back, 4 bases at V and 5 bases at J, with 9 bases in the middle. There are 12 residues in the CDR3. The DNA for the CDR3 is TGCGCCAGCAGCCGGGAGGGGACTGAAGCTTTCTTT. Its protein product is CASSREGTEAFF.

The chain links TRBV7-9 to TRBJ1-2; D is unclear. Trimming took 5 bases from V and 4 from J, leaving 14 bases between them. Germline values: CDR1 SEHNR, CDR2 FQNEAQ (reference sequence). This CDR3 contains 14 residues. CDR3 amino acids: CASSPKADSYGYTF. The CDR3 nucleotides are TGTGCCAGCAGCCCGAAAGCGGATTCCTATGGCTACACCTTC.

The chain recombines TRBV7-8 with TRBJ2-5; 9 bases align to TRBD1. The length of the CDR3 is 15 residues. With 5 bases clipped from V and 5 bases from J, the junction kept 9 bases outside the gene matches. From germline, CDR1 is SGHVS and CDR2 FQNEAQ. CDR3 sequence reads: CASSPILGQGETQYF. The CDR3, as DNA: TGTGCCAGCAGCCCAATTCTAGGACAGGGGGAGACCCAGTACTTC.

The J gene is TRBJ2-2, the V gene TRBV15, with 9 bases fitting TRBD1. With 3 bases clipped from V and 5 bases from J, the junction kept 7 bases outside the gene matches. Germline V gene sequence: CDR1 LNHNV, CDR2 YYDKDF (reference sequence). The CDR3 runs to 16 residues. CDR3 nucleotide sequence: TGTGCCACCAGCAGGCTACAGGGGGCGAGAACCGGGGAGCTGTTTTTT. Protein: CATSRLQGARTGELFF. Full variable domain (missing parts from reference TRBV15 and TRBJ2-2): DAMVIQNPRYQVTQFGKPVTLSCSQTLNHNVMYWYQQKSSQAPKLLFHYYDKDFNNEADTPDNFQSRRPNTSFCFLDIRSPGLGDTAMYLCATSRLQGARTGELFFGEGSRLTVL.

The rearrangement uses TRBV9 and TRBJ2-2; D is unresolved. This CDR3 contains 12 residues. The germline gives CDR1 SGDLS, CDR2 YYNGEE. The V end was cut by 2 bases, the J end by 8 bases, with 7 bases between. The CDR3 DNA reads as TGTGCCAGCAGCGTCGGTCGGGGGGAGCTGTTTTTT. Protein: CASSVGRGELFF.

This chain connects TRBV4-1 to TRBJ2-3; D is unresolved. Per the germline V gene, CDR1 is MGHRA and CDR2 is YSYEKL. The CDR3 is 14 residues long. The V end lost 1 base, the J end lost 0 bases, and 5 bases lay between the germline ends. The CDR3 protein is CASSQVPSTDTQYF. CDR3 nucleotide sequence: TGCGCCAGCAGCCAAGTTCCTAGCACAGATACGCAGTATTTT.

This clone was recorded only once. The chain carries TRBV30 and TRBJ1-5; TRBD1 might be the D (6 bases). There are 14 residues in the CDR3. Between the trimmed V and J ends, which lost 0 bases and 6 bases, there was a span of 12 bases. Germline V CDR1 and CDR2: GTSNPN, SVGIG (reference sequence). CDR3 DNA sequence: TGTGCCTGGAGTGTACGAGGGGGGGGTCAGCCCCAGCATTTT. Translated, it gives CAWSVRGGGQPQHF.

The chain carries TRBV11-2 and TRBJ1-1; 9 bases are a match to TRBD1. CDR3 length: 16 residues. Per the germline V gene, CDR1 is SGHAT and CDR2 is FQNNGV. J lost 1 base, V lost 4 bases, and 7 bases had no gene match. CDR3 loop: CASSSQQGAPNTEAFF. CDR3 DNA: TGTGCCAGCAGCTCACAACAGGGGGCCCCGAACACTGAAGCTTTCTTT.

The chain joins TRBV7-8 to TRBJ2-3, with 13 bases aligning to TRBD2. Per germline, CDR1 SGHVS and CDR2 FQNEAQ. The CDR3 has 19 residues. The J segment lost 0 bases and the V segment lost 5 bases, leaving 11 bases of the junction unmatched. CDR3 sequence reads: CASSDLGTSGDFSTDTQYF. In DNA form, the CDR3 reads TGTGCCAGCAGCGATCTCGGGACTAGCGGGGACTTCAGCACAGATACGCAGTATTTT.

The chain combines TRBV13 with TRBJ2-1; 15 bases match TRBD2. J was trimmed by 8 bases and V by 7 bases; bases with no gene match: 9. The CDR3 has 16 residues. CDR1 and CDR2 from the germline V gene are PRHDT and FYEKMQ (reference sequence). In DNA form, the CDR3 reads TGTGCCAGCAACCGGGGACTAGCGGGGGGCGCGGATGAGCAGTTCTTC. Protein: CASNRGLAGGADEQFF. The complete variable domain, with remaining parts taken from reference TRBV13 and TRBJ2-1, reads AAGVIQSPRHLIKEKRETATLKCYPIPRHDTVYWYQQGPGQDPQFLISFYEKMQSDKGSIPDRFSAQQFSDYHSELNMSSLELGDSALYFCASNRGLAGGADEQFFGPGTRLTVL.

V gene TRBV7-2 combines with J gene TRBJ1-5, with D perhaps matching TRBD1 (5 bases). The V end was cut by 6 bases, the J end by 6 bases, with 18 bases between. The CDR3 has 15 amino acids. Germline V CDR1 and CDR2: SGHTA, FQGNSA. DNA for the CDR3: TGTGCCAGCAGTCTTGGGGGGAACGGGGGTCAGCCCCAGCATTTT. Encoded protein: CASSLGGNGGQPQHF.

The chain recombines TRBV12-3 or TRBV12-4 with TRBJ2-5; D is perhaps TRBD2 (6 bases). Trimming left V 4 bases short and J 2 bases short, with 8 bases between. The CDR3 has 13 amino acids. The CDR3 region is CASSWGDQETQYF. CDR3 bases: TGTGCCAGCAGTTGGGGGGATCAAGAGACCCAGTACTTC.

CDR3: CASSKGQGASYGYTF. In DNA, the CDR3 is TGTGCCAGCAGTAAAGGACAGGGGGCGAGCTATGGCTACACCTTC. V and J are TRBV6-6 and TRBJ1-2; 11 positions match TRBD1. The germline V gene encodes CDR1 MNHNY and CDR2 SVGAGI (reference sequence). The V segment lost 5 bases and the J segment 4 bases; nucleotides outside the gene matches: 6. CDR3 length: 15 residues.

This clone was seen once. This chain connects TRBV5-1 to TRBJ2-2; 8 bases fit TRBD1. The CDR3 runs 16 residues. V lost 4 bases and J lost 7; bases outside the gene matches: 12. The germline V gene has CDR1 SGHRS and CDR2 YFSETQ. CDR3 residues: CASSPPGQGASGELFF. The CDR3, as DNA: TGCGCCAGCAGCCCCCCCGGGCAGGGGGCTAGCGGGGAGCTGTTTTTT.

The V call is TRBV5-1, the J call TRBJ2-3; D perhaps matches TRBD1 (5 bases). V dropped 1 base and J dropped 5 bases, with 14 bases sitting between them. Germline-derived CDR1 and CDR2 are SGHRS and YFSETQ. The CDR3 totals 15 residues. The CDR3 DNA follows: TGCGCCAGCAGCTTGAGGGGCATCAGGATAGATACGCAGTATTTT. Its protein is CASSLRGIRIDTQYF.

This chain connects TRBV10-3 to TRBJ2-2, with 11 bases identical to TRBD2. V lost 6 bases and J lost 5; bases outside the gene matches: 5. From germline, CDR1 is ENHRY and CDR2 SYGVKD. This CDR3 is built from 15 residues. The CDR3, as DNA: TGTGCCATCAGCCCACTAGCGGGGGAAACCGGGGAGCTGTTTTTT. This encodes CAISPLAGETGELFF.

This chain joins TRBV5-5 and TRBJ1-3; a weak D match, TRBD1 (6 bases). Trimming took off 3 bases at V and 1 base at J, with 8 bases between the two ends. CDR1 is SGHKS and CDR2 is YYEKEE in the germline V gene (reference sequence). The CDR3 is made up of 14 amino acids. CDR3 protein: CASSSGTSGNTIYF. DNA for the CDR3: TGTGCCAGCAGCTCCGGGACATCTGGAAACACCATATATTTT.

The chain couples TRBV24-1 to TRBJ2-1; 8 bases fit TRBD2. This CDR3 has 14 residues. The V gene end was trimmed by 4 bases and the J gene end by 10 bases; junction bases not matched to a gene: 8. The germline gives CDR1 KGHDR, CDR2 SFDVKD. The CDR3 sequence: CATSEARVAGEQFF. The CDR3 nucleotides are TGTGCCACCAGTGAAGCCCGGGTAGCGGGGGAGCAGTTCTTC.

The J gene is TRBJ1-2, the V gene TRBV24-1, with a weak D call TRBD1 (6 bases). The CDR3 is made up of 14 amino acids. The V and J ends lost 3 bases and 4 bases respectively, with 11 bases between them. Germline CDR1 and CDR2: KGHDR and SFDVKD. The CDR3 spells CATSDSTRGYGYTF. The CDR3 coding sequence is TGTGCCACCAGTGATAGCACCAGGGGCTATGGCTACACCTTC.

The genes are TRBV5-1 and TRBJ1-2, with D perhaps matching TRBD1 (6 bases). From germline, CDR1 is SGHRS and CDR2 YFSETQ. Trimming took 0 bases from V and 2 from J, leaving 20 bases between them. The CDR3 is made up of 18 amino acids. The CDR3, as DNA: TGCGCCAGCAGCTTGGGGAGGTTCACAGGGTCGGGGAACTATGGCTACACCTTC. This sequence encodes CASSLGRFTGSGNYGYTF.

The V call is TRBV3-1 (or the pseudogene TRBV3-2), the J call TRBJ1-3; D is unresolved. The CDR3 consists of 15 residues. Germline assignment: CDR1 LGHDT and CDR2 YNNKEL (reference sequence). Trimming pared 4 bases from V and 2 bases from J, leaving 12 bases between. This chain's CDR3 is CASSPRGSTGNTIYF. CDR3 bases: TGTGCCAGCAGCCCCAGAGGCTCTACTGGAAACACCATATATTTT.

The CDR3 sequence is CASSQARVFMNTEAFF. Written as DNA, the CDR3 is TGCGCCAGCAGCCAAGCCAGGGTTTTCATGAACACTGAAGCTTTCTTT. The chain joins TRBV4-1 to TRBJ1-1; the D gene is possibly TRBD1 (5 bases). Looked up from germline, CDR1 is MGHRA and CDR2 is YSYEKL. The V end lost 1 base, the J end lost 0 bases, and 12 bases lay between the germline ends. The CDR3 length is 16 residues.

As regards this clone: Other DNA sequences in this specimen translate into the identical CDR3. The gene calls are TRBV5-6 and TRBJ2-1; 8 bases fit TRBD2. Germline loops: CDR1 SGHDT, CDR2 YYEEEE. There are 15 residues in the CDR3. The V segment lost 0 bases and the J segment 2 bases; nucleotides outside the gene matches: 1. The CDR3 sequence is CASSLAGGAYNEQFF. The CDR3 region has the DNA TGTGCCAGCAGCTTGGCCGGGGGGGCCTACAATGAGCAGTTCTTC.

V usage is TRBV28 and J usage is TRBJ1-1; 10 nucleotides agree with TRBD1. CDR1 is MDHEN, CDR2 SYDVKM, per germline. V shed 2 bases and J 6 bases; nucleotides not matched to a gene: 9. This CDR3 has 16 amino acids. This CDR3 reads CASSLAPPTGGAEAFF. CDR3 in DNA: TGTGCCAGCAGTTTAGCCCCCCCGACAGGGGGCGCTGAAGCTTTCTTT. The full variable domain, with the rest looked up from reference TRBV28 and TRBJ1-1, is DVKVTQSSRYLVKRTGEKVFLECVQDMDHENMFWYRQDPGLGLRLIYFSYDVKMKEKGDIPEGYSVSREKKERFSLILESASTNQTSMYLCASSLAPPTGGAEAFFGQGTRLTVV.

In this sample, this clone turned up once. This rearrangement joins TRBV2 to TRBJ1-5; tentatively, D is TRBD1 (5 bases). From germline, CDR1 is SNHLY and CDR2 FYNNEI. V was clipped by 6 bases and J by 2 bases, with 11 bases between them. The CDR3 has 14 amino acids. The CDR3 DNA reads TGTGCCAGCAGCCCCTGGGGGGGCAATCAGCCCCAGCATTTT. As protein: CASSPWGGNQPQHF.

This chain connects TRBV5-1 to TRBJ1-4; tentative D call: TRBD1 (6 bases). This CDR3 has 15 residues. Germline V gives CDR1 SGHRS, CDR2 YFSETQ. V lost 1 base and J lost 8, with 15 bases in between. CDR3 loop: CASSLYWGRREKLFF. The CDR3 DNA follows: TGCGCCAGCAGCTTGTATTGGGGGCGGCGGGAAAAACTGTTTTTT.